This TCR beta chain emerged from a study of tumor and adjacent non-tumor tissue in lung cancer. Note on this clonotype: One end of the junction fails to match germline, which may point to a read error.

This sample's RNA came from whole unsorted tissue. The germline V gene has CDR1 SGHAT and CDR2 FQNNGV. The CDR3 contains 15 residues. Three rounds of nested PCR, following a modified ARM-PCR protocol, produced the TCRbeta library. TCRdb processed the multiplex PCR reads anew with MiXCR; each CDR3 protein has one entry. The data hold about 76,000 distinct CDR3 sequences, with nearly 70% observed a single time. This TCR was recovered from a woman between 65 and 79 years old with non-small cell lung cancer. The specimen was lung tumor tissue. The chain joins TRBV11-2 to TRBJ2-3; a possible D gene is TRBD2 (6 bases). The CDR3 nucleotides read TGTGCCAGTAGCTTCATTAGCGGTACCACAGATACGCAGTATTTT. Translated, it gives CASSFISGTTDTQYF.